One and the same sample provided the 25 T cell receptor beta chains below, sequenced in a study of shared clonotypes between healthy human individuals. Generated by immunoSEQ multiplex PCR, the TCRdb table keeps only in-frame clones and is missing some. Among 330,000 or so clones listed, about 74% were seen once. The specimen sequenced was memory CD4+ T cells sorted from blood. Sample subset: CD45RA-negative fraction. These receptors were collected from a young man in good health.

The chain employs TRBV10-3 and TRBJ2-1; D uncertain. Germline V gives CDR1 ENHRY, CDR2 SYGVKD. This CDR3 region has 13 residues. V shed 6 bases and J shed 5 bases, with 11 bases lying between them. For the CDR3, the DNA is TGTGCCATCAGACCGGGCCAAAACAATGAGCAGTTCTTC. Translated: CAIRPGQNNEQFF.

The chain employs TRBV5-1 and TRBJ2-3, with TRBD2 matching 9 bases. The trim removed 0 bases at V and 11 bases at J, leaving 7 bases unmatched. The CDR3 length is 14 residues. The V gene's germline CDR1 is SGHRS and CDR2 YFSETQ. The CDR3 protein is CASSLEVAGAKQYF. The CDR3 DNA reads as TGCGCCAGCAGCTTGGAAGTAGCGGGAGCTAAGCAGTATTTT.

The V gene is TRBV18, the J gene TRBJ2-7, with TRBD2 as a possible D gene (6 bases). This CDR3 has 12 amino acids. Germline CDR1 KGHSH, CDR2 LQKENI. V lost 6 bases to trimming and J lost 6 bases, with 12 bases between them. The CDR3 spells CASSVGLGEQYF. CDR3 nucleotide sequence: TGTGCCAGCTCCGTGGGACTGGGCGAGCAGTACTTC.

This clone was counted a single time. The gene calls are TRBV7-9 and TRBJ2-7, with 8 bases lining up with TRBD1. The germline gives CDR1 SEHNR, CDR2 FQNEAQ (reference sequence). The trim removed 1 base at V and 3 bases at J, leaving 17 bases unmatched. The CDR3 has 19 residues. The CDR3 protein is CASSLVTPLRQGLNYEQYF. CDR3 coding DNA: TGTGCCAGCAGCTTAGTAACTCCGCTTCGACAGGGGCTAAACTACGAGCAGTACTTC. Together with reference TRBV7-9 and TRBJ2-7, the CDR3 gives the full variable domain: DTGVSQNPRHKITKRGQNVTFRCDPISEHNRLYWYRQTLGQGPEFLTYFQNEAQLEKSRLLSDRFSAERPKGSFSTLEIQRTEQGDSAMYLCASSLVTPLRQGLNYEQYFGPGTRLTVT.

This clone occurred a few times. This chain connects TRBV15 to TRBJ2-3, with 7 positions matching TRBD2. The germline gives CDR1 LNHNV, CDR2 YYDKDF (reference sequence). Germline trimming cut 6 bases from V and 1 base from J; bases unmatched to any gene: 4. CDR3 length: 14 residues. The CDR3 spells CATRVGGGTDTQYF. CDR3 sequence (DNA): TGTGCCACCAGGGTGGGGGGGGGCACAGATACGCAGTATTTT.

CDR3 nucleotides: TGTGCCAGCAGCCCCACCGGGCCTAGCGGGAGGGAAGAGACCCAGTACTTC. Protein sequence: CASSPTGPSGREETQYF. The chain recombines TRBV5-4 with TRBJ2-5, with TRBD2 matching over 12 bases. This CDR3 contains 17 residues. Germline lookup yields CDR1 SGHNT and CDR2 YYREEE (reference sequence). V shed 4 bases and J 3 bases; nucleotides not matched to a gene: 10.

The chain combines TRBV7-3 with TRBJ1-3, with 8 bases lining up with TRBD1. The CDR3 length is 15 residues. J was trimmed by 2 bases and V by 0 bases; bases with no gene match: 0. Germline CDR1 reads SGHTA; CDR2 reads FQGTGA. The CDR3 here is CASSLTQGAGNTIYF. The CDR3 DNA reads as TGTGCCAGCAGCTTAACACAGGGGGCTGGAAACACCATATATTTT.

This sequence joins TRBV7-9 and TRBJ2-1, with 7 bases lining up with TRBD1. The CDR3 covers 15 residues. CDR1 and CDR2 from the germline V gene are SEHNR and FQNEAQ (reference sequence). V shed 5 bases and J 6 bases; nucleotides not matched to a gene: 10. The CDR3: CASSTWDSTTNEQFF. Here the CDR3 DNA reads TGTGCCAGCAGCACTTGGGACAGTACGACCAATGAGCAGTTCTTC.

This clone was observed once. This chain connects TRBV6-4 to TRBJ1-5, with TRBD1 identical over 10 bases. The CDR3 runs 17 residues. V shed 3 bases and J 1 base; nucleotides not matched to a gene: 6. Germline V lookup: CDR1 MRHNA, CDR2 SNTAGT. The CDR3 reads CASSEGQGFLSNQPQHF. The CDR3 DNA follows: TGTGCCAGCAGTGAGGGACAGGGGTTTTTGAGCAATCAGCCCCAGCATTTT.

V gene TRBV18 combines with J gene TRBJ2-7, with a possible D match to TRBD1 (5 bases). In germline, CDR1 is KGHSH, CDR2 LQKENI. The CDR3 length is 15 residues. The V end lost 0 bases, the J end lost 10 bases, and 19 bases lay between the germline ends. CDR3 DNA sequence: TGTGCCAGCTCACCACCTTCTAAGGACAACGCGATTCAGTACTTC. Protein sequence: CASSPPSKDNAIQYF.

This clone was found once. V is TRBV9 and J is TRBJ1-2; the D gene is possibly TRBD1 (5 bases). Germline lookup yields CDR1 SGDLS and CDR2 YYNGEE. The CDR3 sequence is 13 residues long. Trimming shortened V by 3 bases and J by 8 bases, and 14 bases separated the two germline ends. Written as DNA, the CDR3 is TGTGCCAGCAGCGCTCTGGCAGGGCCCGGCTACACCTTC. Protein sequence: CASSALAGPGYTF.

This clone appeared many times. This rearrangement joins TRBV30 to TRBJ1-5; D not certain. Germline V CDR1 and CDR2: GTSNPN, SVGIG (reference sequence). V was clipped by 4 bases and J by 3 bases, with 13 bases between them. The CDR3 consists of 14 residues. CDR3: CAWKQRAANQPQHF. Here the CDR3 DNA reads TGTGCCTGGAAGCAGAGAGCCGCCAATCAGCCCCAGCATTTT. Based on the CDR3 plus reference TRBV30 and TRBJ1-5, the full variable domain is SQTIHQWPATLVQPVGSPLSLECTVEGTSNPNLYWYRQAAGRGLQLLFYSVGIGQISSEVPQNLSASRPQDRQFILSSKKLLLSDSGFYLCAWKQRAANQPQHFGDGTRLSIL.

Here the CDR3 reads CASSIAVATNEKLFF. The CDR3 nucleotides read TGTGCCAGTAGTATAGCAGTAGCAACTAATGAAAAACTGTTTTTT. The rearrangement uses TRBV19 and TRBJ1-4; D remains unclear. Trimming removed 1 base from V and 0 bases from J, with 6 bases in between. The CDR3 extends over 15 amino acids. Germline assignment: CDR1 LNHDA and CDR2 SQIVND (reference sequence).

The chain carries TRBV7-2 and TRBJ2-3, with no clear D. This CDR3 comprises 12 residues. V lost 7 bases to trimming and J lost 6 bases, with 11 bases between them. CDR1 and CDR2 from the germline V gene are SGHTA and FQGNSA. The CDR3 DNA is TGTGCCAGCACCCTCCCATCTGATACGCAGTATTTT. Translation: CASTLPSDTQYF.

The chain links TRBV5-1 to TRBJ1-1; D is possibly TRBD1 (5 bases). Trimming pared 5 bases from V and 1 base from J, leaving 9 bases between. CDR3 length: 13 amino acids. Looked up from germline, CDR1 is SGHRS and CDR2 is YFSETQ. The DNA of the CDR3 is TGCGCCAGCAGTTGGGGGAGGAACACTGAAGCTTTCTTT. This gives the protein CASSWGRNTEAFF.

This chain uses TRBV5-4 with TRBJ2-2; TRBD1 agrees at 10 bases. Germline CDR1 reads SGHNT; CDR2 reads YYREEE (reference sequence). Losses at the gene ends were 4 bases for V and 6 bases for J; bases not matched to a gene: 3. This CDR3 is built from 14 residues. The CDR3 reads CASSRDRGSGELFF. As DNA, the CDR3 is TGTGCCAGCAGCCGGGACAGGGGATCCGGGGAGCTGTTTTTT.

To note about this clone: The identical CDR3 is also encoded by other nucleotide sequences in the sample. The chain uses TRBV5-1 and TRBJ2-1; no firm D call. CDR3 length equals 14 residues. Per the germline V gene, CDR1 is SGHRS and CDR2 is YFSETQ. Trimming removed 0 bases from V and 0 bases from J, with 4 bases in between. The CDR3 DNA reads TGCGCCAGCAGCTTGGGTGACTCCTACAATGAGCAGTTCTTC. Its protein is CASSLGDSYNEQFF.

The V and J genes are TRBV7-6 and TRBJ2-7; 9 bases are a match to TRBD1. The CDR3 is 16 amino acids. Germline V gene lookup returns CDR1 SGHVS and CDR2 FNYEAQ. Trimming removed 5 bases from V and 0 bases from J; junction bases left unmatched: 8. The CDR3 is CASSLGGQGFSYEQYF. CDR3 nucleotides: TGTGCCAGCAGCCTAGGGGGACAGGGATTCTCCTACGAGCAGTACTTC.

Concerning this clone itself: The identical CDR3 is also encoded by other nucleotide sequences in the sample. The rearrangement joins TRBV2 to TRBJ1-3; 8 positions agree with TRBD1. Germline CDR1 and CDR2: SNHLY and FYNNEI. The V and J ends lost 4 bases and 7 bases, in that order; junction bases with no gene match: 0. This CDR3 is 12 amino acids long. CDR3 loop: CASSGQGNTIYF. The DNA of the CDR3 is TGTGCCAGCAGTGGACAGGGGAACACCATATATTTT.

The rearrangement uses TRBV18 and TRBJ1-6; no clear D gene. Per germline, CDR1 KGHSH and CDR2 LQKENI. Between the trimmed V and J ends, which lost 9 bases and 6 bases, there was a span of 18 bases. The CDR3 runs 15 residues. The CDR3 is CASAIEDQANSPLHF. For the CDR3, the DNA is TGTGCCAGTGCTATCGAGGATCAGGCTAATTCACCCCTCCACTTT.

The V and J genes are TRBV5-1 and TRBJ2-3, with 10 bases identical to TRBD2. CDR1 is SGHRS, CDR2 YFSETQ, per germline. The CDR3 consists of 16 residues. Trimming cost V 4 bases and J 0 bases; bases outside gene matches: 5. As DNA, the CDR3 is TGCGCCAGCAGCACCGGGACTAGCGCTAGCACAGATACGCAGTATTTT. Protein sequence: CASSTGTSASTDTQYF.

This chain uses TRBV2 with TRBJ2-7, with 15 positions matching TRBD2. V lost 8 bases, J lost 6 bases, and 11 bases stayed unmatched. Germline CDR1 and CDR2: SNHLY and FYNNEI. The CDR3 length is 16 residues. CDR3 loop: CASGGLAGGSSSEQYF. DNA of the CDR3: TGTGCCAGCGGGGGACTAGCGGGAGGATCTTCATCCGAGCAGTACTTC. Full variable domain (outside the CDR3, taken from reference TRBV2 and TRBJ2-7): EPEVTQTPSHQVTQMGQEVILRCVPISNHLYFYWYRQILGQKVEFLVSFYNNEISEKSEIFDDQFSVERPDGSNFTLKIRSTKLEDSAMYFCASGGLAGGSSSEQYFGPGTRLTVT.

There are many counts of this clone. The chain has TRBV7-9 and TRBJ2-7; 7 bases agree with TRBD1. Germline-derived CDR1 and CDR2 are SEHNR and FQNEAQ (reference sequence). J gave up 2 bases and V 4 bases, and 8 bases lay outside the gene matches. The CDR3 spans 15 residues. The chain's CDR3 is CASSSDRASAYEQYF. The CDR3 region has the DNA TGTGCCAGCAGCTCCGACAGGGCATCAGCCTACGAGCAGTACTTC.

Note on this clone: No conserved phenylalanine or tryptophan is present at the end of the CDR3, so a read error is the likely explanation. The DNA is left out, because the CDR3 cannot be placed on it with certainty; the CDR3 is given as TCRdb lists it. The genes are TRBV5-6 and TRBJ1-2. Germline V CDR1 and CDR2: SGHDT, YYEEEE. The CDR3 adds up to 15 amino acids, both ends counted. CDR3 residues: CASSSTDRGRAPLTV.

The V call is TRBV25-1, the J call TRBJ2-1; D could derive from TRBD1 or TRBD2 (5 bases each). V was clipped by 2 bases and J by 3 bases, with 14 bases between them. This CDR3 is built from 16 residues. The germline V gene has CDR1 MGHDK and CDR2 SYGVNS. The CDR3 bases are TGTGCCAGCAGTGAAGCCGGGGCAGGGTTCTACAATGAGCAGTTCTTC. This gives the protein CASSEAGAGFYNEQFF.